Listed below are T cell receptor beta chains from one sample, sequenced in a study of blood T cells in healthy people across ages. Using its own MiXCR run on the 5' RACE reads, TCRdb lists one record per CDR3 protein. Of 600,000 to 1,000,000 distinct CDR3 sequences listed, around 25% are singletons. The data were also submitted as part of a second study, on T cells of mothers and their children.

Sequencing used blood. These receptors were collected from a boy aged 10-17 years in good health. The CDR3 runs from the conserved cysteine through the conserved F or W. The order of the fields is CDR3 length, D gene, J gene, V gene, clone size, CDR3 DNA, CDR3 protein. A D gene is named only where the DNA matches it firmly. Clone size, where shown, is once, few, many, or a class for clones that have expanded.

length: 11; D: .; J: TRBJ1-1; V: TRBV25-1; size: once; DNA: TGTGCCAGCATCAGGGGCACTGAAGCTTTCTTT; CDR3: CASIRGTEAFF
length: 14; D: .; J: TRBJ2-7; V: TRBV5-4; size: .; DNA: TGTGCCAGCAGCTTAGACCTAACCCCCCACGAGCAGTACTTC; CDR3: CASSLDLTPHEQYF
length: 13; D: TRBD2; J: TRBJ2-5; V: TRBV20-1; size: few; DNA: TGCAGTGCTAGTACTAGCGGGGCAGAGACCCAGTACTTC; CDR3: CSASTSGAETQYF
length: 13; D: .; J: TRBJ1-4; V: TRBV18; size: .; DNA: TGTGCCGGCTCACCACGATCCAATGAAAAACTGTTTTTT; CDR3: CAGSPRSNEKLFF
length: 16; D: TRBD2; J: TRBJ2-3; V: TRBV14; size: .; DNA: TGTGCCAGCAGCCAAGGGATAGCGGGAGTTGCAGATACGCAGTATTTT; CDR3: CASSQGIAGVADTQYF
length: 14; D: TRBD1; J: TRBJ2-1; V: TRBV29-1; size: few; DNA: TGCAGCGTTGAACCCGGGACAGCTTACAATGAGCAGTTCTTC; CDR3: CSVEPGTAYNEQFF
length: 15; D: .; J: TRBJ2-2; V: TRBV10-2; size: .; DNA: TGCGCCAGCAGTGAGTTAGAACTCGGCACCGGGGAGCTGTTTTTT; CDR3: CASSELELGTGELFF
length: 15; D: TRBD1; J: TRBJ1-3; V: TRBV7-9; size: few; DNA: TGTGCCAGCAGCGCCCCAGGACAGGGGGCATACACCATATATTTT; CDR3: CASSAPGQGAYTIYF
length: 14; D: TRBD1; J: TRBJ1-1; V: TRBV27; size: .; DNA: TGTGCCGGCAGCTGGACAGGGAATTCCGCTGAAGCTTTCTTT; CDR3: CAGSWTGNSAEAFF
length: 12; D: .; J: TRBJ1-4; V: TRBV29-1; size: .; DNA: TGCAGCGTTGTCTCGGTGGGTGAAAAACTGTTTTTT; CDR3: CSVVSVGEKLFF
length: 16; D: .; J: TRBJ2-1; V: TRBV6-5; size: .; DNA: TGTGCCAGCAGTTACTCGTACGGGGGCTCCTACAATGAGCAGTTCTTC; CDR3: CASSYSYGGSYNEQFF
length: 15; D: .; J: TRBJ2-7; V: TRBV14; size: .; DNA: TGTGCCAGCAGCCAAGGAGGGATTCGAGGCTACGAGCAGTACTTC; CDR3: CASSQGGIRGYEQYF
length: 14; D: TRBD1; J: TRBJ2-4; V: TRBV28; size: few; DNA: TGTGCCAGCAGGCCTACAGGGGACCCACGGATTCAGTACTTC; CDR3: CASRPTGDPRIQYF
length: 15; D: .; J: TRBJ2-7; V: TRBV20-1; size: once; DNA: TGCAGTGCTAGAGTTCCCCCCCGGGACTTCTACGAGCAGTACTTC; CDR3: CSARVPPRDFYEQYF
length: 15; D: .; J: TRBJ2-1; V: TRBV9; size: .; DNA: TGTGCCAGCAGTCGACCGGGCGACAAAGCTGGTGAGCAGTTCTTC; CDR3: CASSRPGDKAGEQFF
length: 13; D: .; J: TRBJ2-5; V: TRBV7-3; size: .; DNA: TGTGCCAGCAGCCCCGACAGGTTTGAGACCCAGTACTTC; CDR3: CASSPDRFETQYF
length: 13; D: .; J: TRBJ2-7; V: TRBV29-1; size: many; DNA: TGCAGCGTTGCCGGTCAGAGCTCCTACGAGCAGTACTTC; CDR3: CSVAGQSSYEQYF
length: 12; D: .; J: TRBJ2-3; V: TRBV7-9; size: many; DNA: TGTGCCAGCAGCTACCGCACAGATACGCAGTATTTT; CDR3: CASSYRTDTQYF
length: 16; D: .; J: TRBJ2-7; V: TRBV20-1; size: .; DNA: TGCAGTGCTTACCATCTTCGGGACGCATATTCCTACGAGCAGTACTTC; CDR3: CSAYHLRDAYSYEQYF